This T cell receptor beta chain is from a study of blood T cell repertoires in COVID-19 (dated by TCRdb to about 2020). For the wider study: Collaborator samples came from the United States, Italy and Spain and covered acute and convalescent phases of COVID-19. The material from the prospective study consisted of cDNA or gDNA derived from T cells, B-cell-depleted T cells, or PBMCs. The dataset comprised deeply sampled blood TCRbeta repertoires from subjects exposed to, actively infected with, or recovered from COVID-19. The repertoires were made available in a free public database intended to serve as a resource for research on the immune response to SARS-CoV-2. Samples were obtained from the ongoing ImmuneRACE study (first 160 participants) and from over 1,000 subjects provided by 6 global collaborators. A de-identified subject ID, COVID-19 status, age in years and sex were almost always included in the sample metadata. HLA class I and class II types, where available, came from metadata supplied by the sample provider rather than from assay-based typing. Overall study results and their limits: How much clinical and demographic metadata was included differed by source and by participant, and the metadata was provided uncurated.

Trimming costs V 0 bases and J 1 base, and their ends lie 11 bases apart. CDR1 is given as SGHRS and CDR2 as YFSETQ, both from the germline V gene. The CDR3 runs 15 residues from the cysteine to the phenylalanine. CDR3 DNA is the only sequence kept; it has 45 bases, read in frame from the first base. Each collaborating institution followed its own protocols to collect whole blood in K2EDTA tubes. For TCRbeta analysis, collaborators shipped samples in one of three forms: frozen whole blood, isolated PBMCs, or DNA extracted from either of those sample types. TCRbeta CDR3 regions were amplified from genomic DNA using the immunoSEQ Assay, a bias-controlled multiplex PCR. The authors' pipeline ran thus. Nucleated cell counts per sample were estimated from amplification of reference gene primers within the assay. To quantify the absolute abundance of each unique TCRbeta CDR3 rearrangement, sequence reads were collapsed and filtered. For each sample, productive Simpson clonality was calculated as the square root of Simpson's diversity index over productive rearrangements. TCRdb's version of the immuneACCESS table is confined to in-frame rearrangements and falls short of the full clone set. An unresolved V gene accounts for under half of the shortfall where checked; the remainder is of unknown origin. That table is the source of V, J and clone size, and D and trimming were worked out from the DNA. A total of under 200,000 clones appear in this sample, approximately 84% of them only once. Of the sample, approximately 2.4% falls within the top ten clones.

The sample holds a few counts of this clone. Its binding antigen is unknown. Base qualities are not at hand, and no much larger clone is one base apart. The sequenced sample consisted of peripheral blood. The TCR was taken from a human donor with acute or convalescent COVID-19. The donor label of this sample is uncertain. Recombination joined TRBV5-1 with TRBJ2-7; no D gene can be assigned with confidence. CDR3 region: CASSLDETHSYEQYF. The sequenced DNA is TGCGCCAGCAGCTTGGACGAGACTCATTCCTACGAGCAGTACTTC.